This T cell receptor beta chain was captured by sequencing in a study of T cells in women clearing cervical HPV infection. Study-wide context: No precancer developed; the control's incident HPV16 infection cleared within 12 months. Cases' blood sampling followed lesion detection by median roughly 160 days (90 to 200). Whole-study findings and limits: CIN3+ cases had significantly higher TCR repertoire richness than controls, but evenness did not differ.

Some clones are missing from TCRdb's copy, which holds only in-frame ones; the method was immunoSEQ multiplex PCR. This repertoire includes about 33,000 clones. The CDR3 has 13 residues. Between the trimmed V and J ends, which lost 3 bases and 3 bases, there was a span of 5 bases. Germline V gene sequence: CDR1 MRHNA, CDR2 SNTAGT. About this clone itself: Its antigen remains unidentified. Read coverage stops 3 residues before the CDR3 terminus; the germline J gene supplies the remainder.

All donors had a single incident cervical HPV16 infection, not prevalent. The TCR was taken from a woman aged 18 to 75 with a cervical HPV16 infection that either progressed to CIN3+ or cleared (not recorded which). Sequenced sample: blood buffy coat. V gene TRBV6-4 combines with J gene TRBJ2-2, with a tentative D call TRBD1 (5 bases). This CDR3 reads CASSETDTGELFF. Incomplete CDR3 DNA: TGTGCCAGCAGTGAGACAGACACCGGGGAG.